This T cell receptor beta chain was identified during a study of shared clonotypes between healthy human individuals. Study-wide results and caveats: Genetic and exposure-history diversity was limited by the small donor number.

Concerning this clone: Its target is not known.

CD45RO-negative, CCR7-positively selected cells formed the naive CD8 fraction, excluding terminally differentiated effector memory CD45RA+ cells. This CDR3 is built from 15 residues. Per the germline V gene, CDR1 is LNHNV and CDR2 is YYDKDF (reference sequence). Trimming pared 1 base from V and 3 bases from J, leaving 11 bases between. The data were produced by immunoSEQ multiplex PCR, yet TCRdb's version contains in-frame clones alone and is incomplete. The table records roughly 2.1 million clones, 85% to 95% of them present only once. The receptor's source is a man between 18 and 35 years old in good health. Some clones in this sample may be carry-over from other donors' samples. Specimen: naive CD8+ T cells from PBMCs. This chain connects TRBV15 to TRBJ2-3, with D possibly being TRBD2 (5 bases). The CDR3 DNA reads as TGTGCCACCAGCAGAGTCTCCCCGGGGACAGATACGCAGTATTTT. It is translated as CATSRVSPGTDTQYF.